This T cell receptor beta chain comes out of a study of a mutant IDH1 vaccine in newly diagnosed glioma. Across the whole study: Eight vaccine doses were administered to patients at weeks 1, 3, 5, 7, 11, 15, 19 and 23. Radiotherapy, temozolomide, or both had been given previously, and both were given to most. The initiation of vaccination occurred 4-6 weeks after radiotherapy alone, or with temozolomide cycles.

On this clone: What it binds is unknown.

Measured with immunoSEQ multiplex PCR; TCRdb has only the in-frame clones, and not every one. The sample shows some 70,000 clones, nearly 85% of them seen only once. The time point was: week 23, last vaccination. Mutant IDH1 20-mer peptide, at 300 ug, made up each vaccine dose, with topical imiquimod. Donor tumors were new WHO grade 3 or 4 IDH1-mutant, ATRX-lost astrocytomas. The germline V gene has CDR1 LGHNA and CDR2 YSLEER. V shed 8 bases, J shed 4 bases, and the junction held 18 bases outside the gene matches. CDR3 size: 17 residues. This receptor was taken from a young man with glioma. The sample was PBMCs, taken from a glioma patient whose treatment included an IDH1 peptide vaccine. The genes are TRBV4-3 and TRBJ1-1; 8 positions agree with TRBD1. CDR3 sequence: CASAVGPGGEMGTEAFF. The CDR3 DNA is TGCGCCAGCGCAGTGGGGCCAGGGGGCGAGATGGGCACTGAAGCTTTCTTT.